These 26 T cell receptor beta chains were all obtained from the same sample, sequenced in a study of T cell changes during pregnancy in multiple sclerosis. Assay used: immunoSEQ multiplex PCR; TCRdb lists only in-frame clones, some missing. The data hold tens of thousands of clones, with 90% to 95% observed a single time. The sequencing here drew on peripheral blood, taken in the third trimester of pregnancy. These receptors originate from a female donor with multiple sclerosis, enrolled in a pregnancy study.

The rearrangement uses TRBV28 and TRBJ2-7, with D maybe TRBD2 (7 bases). The CDR3 consists of 14 residues. The germline V and J ends were trimmed by 6 bases and 2 bases, with 14 bases remaining between them. Germline CDR1 and CDR2: MDHEN and SYDVKM. CDR3 sequence: CASRPQRDTYEQYF. The CDR3, as DNA: TGTGCCAGCAGACCCCAGCGGGACACCTACGAGCAGTACTTC.

This clone was seen just once. The chain joins TRBV27 to TRBJ2-7, with 12 bases aligning to TRBD1. J lost 2 bases, V lost 5 bases, and 10 bases had no gene match. The CDR3 sequence is 17 residues long. The germline V gene has CDR1 MNHEY and CDR2 SMNVEV (reference sequence). CDR3 DNA: TGTGCCAGCAGTACCGGGACAGGGGGCTTCGCCGCCTACGAGCAGTACTTC. Translating gives CASSTGTGGFAAYEQYF.

CDR3 region: CASRPGQGSTDTQYF. CDR3 DNA sequence: TGTGCCAGCAGGCCGGGACAGGGCTCGACAGATACGCAGTATTTT. The chain links TRBV6-4 to TRBJ2-3, with 9 nucleotides matching TRBD1. The ends lost 6 bases at V and 3 bases at J; junction bases unmatched: 7. CDR1 is MRHNA and CDR2 is SNTAGT in the germline V gene. CDR3 length: 15 amino acids.

The gene calls are TRBV27 and TRBJ1-5, with TRBD1 identical over 10 bases. The CDR3 extends over 14 amino acids. Germline loops: CDR1 MNHEY, CDR2 SMNVEV (reference sequence). The V gene end was trimmed by 8 bases and the J gene end by 6 bases; junction bases not matched to a gene: 7. The CDR3 here is CASGDRGSGQPQHF. CDR3 sequence (DNA): TGTGCCAGCGGGGACAGGGGTTCGGGTCAGCCCCAGCATTTT.

The J gene is TRBJ2-1, the V gene TRBV28; D is uncertain. CDR1 is MDHEN, CDR2 SYDVKM, per germline. The CDR3 totals 14 residues. V lost 1 base to trimming and J lost 15 bases, with 19 bases between them. The CDR3 DNA is TGTGCCAGCAGTTTATCGTCTAGTCTTACCAGCGCGTTCTTC. Its translation is CASSLSSSLTSAFF.

This clone appeared a few times. This chain connects TRBV30 to TRBJ1-1; D possibly corresponds to TRBD1 (6 bases). The V end lost 5 bases, the J end lost 0 bases, and 10 bases lay between the germline ends. Germline V gives CDR1 GTSNPN, CDR2 SVGIG (reference sequence). This CDR3 has 13 amino acids. The CDR3 nucleotides read TGTGCCTGGGATACAGGGTTGAACACTGAAGCTTTCTTT. Translated: CAWDTGLNTEAFF.

This chain uses TRBV11-2 with TRBJ2-2; 11 positions match TRBD2. Trimming cost V 1 base and J 5 bases; bases outside gene matches: 3. CDR1 is SGHAT, CDR2 FQNNGV, per germline. The CDR3 totals 16 residues. DNA for the CDR3: TGTGCCAGCAGCTTAGTCCCTAGCGGGAGGACCGGGGAGCTGTTTTTT. This codes for CASSLVPSGRTGELFF.

The chain joins TRBV11-3 to TRBJ2-1, with 7 bases matching TRBD2. Per germline, CDR1 SGHNT and CDR2 YENEEA. CDR3 length: 16 amino acids. V trimming: 5 bases; J trimming: 4 bases; junction bases outside the gene matches: 11. Here the CDR3 reads CASSHGGSQVYNEQFF. The CDR3, as DNA: TGTGCCAGCAGCCACGGGGGGTCTCAAGTTTACAATGAGCAGTTCTTC.

The gene calls are TRBV27 and TRBJ1-6; TRBD1 aligns across 10 bases. The CDR3 totals 17 residues. The V segment lost 3 bases and the J segment 6 bases; nucleotides outside the gene matches: 8. CDR1 and CDR2 (germline): MNHEY, SMNVEV (reference sequence). CDR3 sequence (DNA): TGTGCCAGCAGTTTCGGGACAGGGGTCCAAACTAATTCACCCCTCCACTTT. It specifies CASSFGTGVQTNSPLHF.

The CDR3 sequence: CASSPDLDMEGETQYF. The DNA of the CDR3 is TGTGCCAGCTCACCAGATCTGGACATGGAGGGAGAGACCCAGTACTTC. The genes are TRBV18 and TRBJ2-5, with D perhaps TRBD2 (6 bases). CDR1 is KGHSH and CDR2 is LQKENI in the germline V gene. The CDR3 spans 16 residues. V was shortened by 2 bases and J by 4 bases, with 17 bases between the two germline ends.

The chain recombines TRBV4-3 with TRBJ2-3; 8 bases fit TRBD2. The ends lost 0 bases at V and 4 bases at J; junction bases unmatched: 3. CDR1 is LGHNA, CDR2 YSLEER, per germline. The CDR3 consists of 15 residues. The CDR3 DNA follows: TGCGCCAGCAGCCAAGAGGCGGGAGGATCAGATACGCAGTATTTT. This gives the protein CASSQEAGGSDTQYF.

This chain links TRBV6-1 with TRBJ2-3, with D perhaps TRBD1 (5 bases). This CDR3 spans 14 amino acids. CDR1 MNHNS and CDR2 SASEGT come from the germline V gene. Deletions cut 4 bases from V and 3 bases from J, with 11 bases between. The CDR3 nucleotides are TGTGCCAGCAGTGCAGGGATTGGGACAGATACGCAGTATTTT. This codes for CASSAGIGTDTQYF.

This clone is a singleton in its sample. The chain links TRBV7-6 to TRBJ2-7; possibly TRBD1 for D (6 bases). Trimming took off 2 bases at V and 5 bases at J, with 16 bases between the two ends. Germline CDR1 is SGHVS and CDR2 is FNYEAQ. CDR3 length: 15 residues. CDR3 sequence: CASSLTGSLGDEQYF. For the CDR3, the DNA is TGTGCCAGCAGCTTAACAGGGTCCCTCGGGGACGAGCAGTACTTC.

The V and J genes are TRBV27 and TRBJ1-2; a possible D gene is TRBD1 (5 bases). Germline lookup yields CDR1 MNHEY and CDR2 SMNVEV (reference sequence). There are 14 residues in the CDR3. V gave up 2 bases and J gave up 3 bases, with 10 bases separating them. CDR3 residues: CASSLDRTHYGYTF. CDR3 nucleotides: TGTGCCAGCAGTTTAGACAGAACTCACTATGGCTACACCTTC.

CDR3 region: CASSFWGANQPQHF. CDR3 sequence (DNA): TGTGCCAGCAGTTTTTGGGGAGCCAATCAGCCCCAGCATTTT. The rearrangement joins TRBV28 to TRBJ1-5; D remains unclear. The CDR3 covers 14 residues. Germline assignment: CDR1 MDHEN and CDR2 SYDVKM. V dropped 3 bases and J dropped 3 bases, with 9 bases sitting between them.

The chain has TRBV5-4 and TRBJ2-3; TRBD1 is a possible D gene (5 bases). Trimming left V 2 bases short and J 3 bases short, with 13 bases between. Germline assignment: CDR1 SGHNT and CDR2 YYREEE (reference sequence). This CDR3 is built from 15 residues. For the CDR3, the DNA is TGTGCCAGCAGCTTACACAGGAAAATAACAGATACGCAGTATTTT. Its translation: CASSLHRKITDTQYF.

The chain uses TRBV29-1 and TRBJ2-7; 13 bases line up with TRBD2. The junction had 3 bases not matched to a gene; V was cut back by 6 bases and J by 1 base. The germline gives CDR1 SQVTM, CDR2 ANQGSEA. This CDR3 has 14 residues. The CDR3 sequence: CSVTGLAGSYEQYF. The CDR3 DNA follows: TGCAGCGTGACGGGACTAGCGGGATCCTACGAGCAGTACTTC.

The chain is built from TRBV7-3 and TRBJ2-1, with 9 bases fitting TRBD2. The CDR3 contains 15 residues. V gave up 2 bases and J gave up 8 bases; unmatched junction bases: 7. Germline V gene lookup returns CDR1 SGHTA and CDR2 FQGTGA. This CDR3 is CASSLGGREGDEQFF. Here the CDR3 DNA reads TGTGCCAGCAGCTTAGGGGGGCGGGAGGGAGATGAGCAGTTCTTC.

This clone has only a few counts. The sample carries other DNA sequences with the same CDR3. The rearrangement links TRBV28 to TRBJ1-1, with no clear D. The germline gives CDR1 MDHEN, CDR2 SYDVKM. V was cut by 2 bases and J by 1 base, with 8 bases left in between. This CDR3 is built from 14 residues. The chain's CDR3 is CASSLGQKNTEAFF. CDR3 DNA sequence: TGTGCCAGCAGTTTAGGGCAGAAGAACACTGAAGCTTTCTTT.

V is TRBV19 and J is TRBJ2-7, with TRBD2 matching over 7 bases. CDR3 size: 14 residues. Trimming removed 3 bases from V and 5 bases from J; junction bases left unmatched: 7. Germline V CDR1 and CDR2: LNHDA, SQIVND (reference sequence). The chain's CDR3 is CASSIGGSLNEQYF. The CDR3 region has the DNA TGTGCCAGTAGTATTGGCGGGAGTCTCAACGAGCAGTACTTC.

The chain employs TRBV14 and TRBJ2-1, with D unclear. The CDR3 spans 15 residues. In germline, CDR1 is SGHDN, CDR2 FVKESK. V was pared by 5 bases and J by 7 bases, with 18 bases between. The CDR3 protein is CASSYRATAGNEQFF. The CDR3 DNA sequence: TGTGCCAGCAGCTACCGTGCGACTGCCGGAAATGAGCAGTTCTTC.

The CDR3 here is CASSSRDRGLPEAFF. CDR3 in DNA: TGTGCCAGCAGCTCCCGGGACAGGGGGCTGCCTGAAGCTTTCTTT. The V gene is TRBV7-9, the J gene TRBJ1-1; 12 bases agree with TRBD1. Germline assignment: CDR1 SEHNR and CDR2 FQNEAQ (reference sequence). This CDR3 region has 15 residues. The V segment lost 4 bases and the J segment 6 bases; nucleotides outside the gene matches: 6. The full variable domain, rest sourced from reference TRBV7-9 and TRBJ1-1, is DTGVSQNPRHKITKRGQNVTFRCDPISEHNRLYWYRQTLGQGPEFLTYFQNEAQLEKSRLLSDRFSAERPKGSFSTLEIQRTEQGDSAMYLCASSSRDRGLPEAFFGQGTRLTVV.

The V and J genes are TRBV27 and TRBJ2-5; D is unclear. Trimming pared 0 bases from V and 2 bases from J, leaving 7 bases between. Germline CDR1 and CDR2: MNHEY and SMNVEV (reference sequence). This CDR3 has 14 residues. For the CDR3, the DNA is TGTGCCAGCAGTTTATCGTCTTTGCAAGAGACCCAGTACTTC. It specifies CASSLSSLQETQYF.

The chain has TRBV7-8 and TRBJ2-1, with D tentatively TRBD2 (6 bases). The CDR3 consists of 16 residues. Germline CDR1 and CDR2: SGHVS and FQNEAQ. V lost 1 base and J lost 0, with 10 bases in between. The CDR3 loop reads CASSLVAALSYNEQFF. The DNA of the CDR3 is TGTGCCAGCAGCTTAGTAGCGGCCCTCTCCTACAATGAGCAGTTCTTC. Drawing the rest from reference TRBV7-8 and TRBJ2-1, the complete variable domain is GAGVSQSPRYKVAKRGQDVALRCDPISGHVSLFWYQQALGQGPEFLTYFQNEAQLDKSGLPSDRFFAERPEGSVSTLKIQRTQQEDSAVYLCASSLVAALSYNEQFFGPGTRLTVL.

The V call is TRBV5-1, the J call TRBJ2-3; 9 bases fit TRBD1. CDR1 is SGHRS, CDR2 YFSETQ, per germline. This CDR3 region has 18 residues. Unmatched junction bases numbered 14, after V lost 4 bases and J lost 2 bases. This CDR3 is CASSPGWGTGPNTDTQYF. CDR3 sequence (DNA): TGCGCCAGCAGCCCAGGATGGGGGACAGGGCCAAACACAGATACGCAGTATTTT.

The rearrangement links TRBV18 to TRBJ2-4; possibly TRBD1 for D (6 bases). V was shortened by 5 bases and J by 1 base, with 27 bases between the two germline ends. This CDR3 has 20 amino acids. In germline, CDR1 is KGHSH, CDR2 LQKENI. The CDR3, as DNA: TGTGCCAGCTCATCCGCAAACGCCGGGACACTTCAGGGGGCCAAAAACATTCAGTACTTC. It translates to CASSSANAGTLQGAKNIQYF.